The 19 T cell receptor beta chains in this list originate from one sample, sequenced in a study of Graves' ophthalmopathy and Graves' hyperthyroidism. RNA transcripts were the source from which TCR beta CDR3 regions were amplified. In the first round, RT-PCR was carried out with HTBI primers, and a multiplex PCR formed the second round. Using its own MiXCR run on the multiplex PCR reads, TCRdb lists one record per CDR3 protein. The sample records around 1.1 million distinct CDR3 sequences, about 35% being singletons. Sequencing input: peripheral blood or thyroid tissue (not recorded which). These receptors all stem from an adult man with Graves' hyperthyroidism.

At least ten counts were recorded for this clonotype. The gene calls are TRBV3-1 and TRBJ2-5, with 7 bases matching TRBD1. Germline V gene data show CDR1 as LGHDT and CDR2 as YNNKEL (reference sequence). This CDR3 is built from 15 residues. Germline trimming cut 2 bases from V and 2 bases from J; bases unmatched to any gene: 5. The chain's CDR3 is CASSQQGQAQETQYF. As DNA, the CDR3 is TGTGCCAGCAGCCAACAAGGACAGGCACAAGAGACCCAGTACTTC.

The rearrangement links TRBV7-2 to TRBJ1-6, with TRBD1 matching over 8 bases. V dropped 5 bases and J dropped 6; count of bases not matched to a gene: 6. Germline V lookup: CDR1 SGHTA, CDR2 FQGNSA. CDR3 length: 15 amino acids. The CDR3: CASSRQGNGNSPLHF. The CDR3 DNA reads TGTGCCAGCAGCAGACAGGGGAACGGTAATTCACCCCTCCACTTT.

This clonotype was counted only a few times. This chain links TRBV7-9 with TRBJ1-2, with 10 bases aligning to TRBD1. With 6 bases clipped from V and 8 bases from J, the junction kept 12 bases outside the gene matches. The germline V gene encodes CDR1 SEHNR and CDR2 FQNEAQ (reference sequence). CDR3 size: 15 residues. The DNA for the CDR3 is TGTGCCAGCAGTCTACCGGGACAGGGGCTCGAGGGCTACACCTTC. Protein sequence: CASSLPGQGLEGYTF.

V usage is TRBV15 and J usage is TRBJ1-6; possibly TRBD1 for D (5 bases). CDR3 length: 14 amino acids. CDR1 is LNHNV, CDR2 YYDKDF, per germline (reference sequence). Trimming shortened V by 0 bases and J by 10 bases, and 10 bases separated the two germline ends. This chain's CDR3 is CATSRDGDASPLHF. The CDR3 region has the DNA TGTGCCACCAGCAGAGACGGGGACGCCTCACCCCTCCACTTT. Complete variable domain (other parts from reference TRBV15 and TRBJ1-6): DAMVIQNPRYQVTQFGKPVTLSCSQTLNHNVMYWYQQKSSQAPKLLFHYYDKDFNNEADTPDNFQSRRPNTSFCFLDIRSPGLGDTAMYLCATSRDGDASPLHFGNGTRLTVT.

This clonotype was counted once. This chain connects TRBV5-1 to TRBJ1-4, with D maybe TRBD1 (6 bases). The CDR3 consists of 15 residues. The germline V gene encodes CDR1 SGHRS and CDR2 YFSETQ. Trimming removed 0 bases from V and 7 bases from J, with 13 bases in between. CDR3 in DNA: TGCGCCAGCAGCTTGGCTGGGACAAAAGGTGAAAAACTGTTTTTT. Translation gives CASSLAGTKGEKLFF.

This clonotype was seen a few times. Here the CDR3 reads CASGGLNSNQPQHF. CDR3 nucleotide sequence: TGTGCCAGCGGGGGACTAAATAGCAATCAGCCCCAGCATTTT. V gene TRBV12-3 or TRBV12-4 combines with J gene TRBJ1-5, with D possibly TRBD1 on 5 matching bases. V was cut by 8 bases and J by 0 bases, with 11 bases left in between. The CDR3 extends over 14 amino acids.

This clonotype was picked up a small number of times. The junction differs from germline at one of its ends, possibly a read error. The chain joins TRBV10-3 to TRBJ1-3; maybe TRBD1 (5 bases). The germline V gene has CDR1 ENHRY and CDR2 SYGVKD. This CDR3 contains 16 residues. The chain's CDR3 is CASSFDRATSGNTIYF. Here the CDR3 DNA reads TGTGCCAGCAGTTTCGACAGAGCCACCTCTGGAAACACCATATATTTT.

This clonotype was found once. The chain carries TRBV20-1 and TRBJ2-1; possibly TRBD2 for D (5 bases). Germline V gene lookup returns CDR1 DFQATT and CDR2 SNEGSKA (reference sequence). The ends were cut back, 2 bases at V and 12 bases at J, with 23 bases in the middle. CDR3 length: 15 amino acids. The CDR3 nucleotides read TGCAGTGCTAGACGGCGGCGGAACACAGCACTAGGGCAGTTCTTC. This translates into CSARRRRNTALGQFF.

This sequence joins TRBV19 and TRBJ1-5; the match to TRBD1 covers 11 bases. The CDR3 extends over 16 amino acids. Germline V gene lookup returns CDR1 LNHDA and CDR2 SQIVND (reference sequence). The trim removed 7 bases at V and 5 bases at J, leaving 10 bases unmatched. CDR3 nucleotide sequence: TGTGCCAGTAAAAAAGACCCGGGACAGGGGGATCAGCCCCAGCATTTT. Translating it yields CASKKDPGQGDQPQHF.

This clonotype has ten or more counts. CDR3 residues: CASNPTGTFVAFF. The CDR3 DNA is TGTGCCAGTAACCCAACCGGGACCTTTGTAGCTTTCTTT. The chain links TRBV19 to TRBJ1-1; D may be TRBD1 (5 bases). This CDR3 has 13 amino acids. Trimming took 7 bases from V and 10 from J, leaving 19 bases between them. CDR1 LNHDA and CDR2 SQIVND come from the germline V gene (reference sequence).

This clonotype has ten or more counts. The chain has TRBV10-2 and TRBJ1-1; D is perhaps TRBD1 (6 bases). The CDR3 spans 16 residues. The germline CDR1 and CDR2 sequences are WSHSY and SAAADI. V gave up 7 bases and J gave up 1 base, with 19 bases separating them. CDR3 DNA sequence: TGCGCCAGCACCAAGAAGTTGACAGGTTCGAACACTGAAGCTTTCTTT. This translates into CASTKKLTGSNTEAFF.

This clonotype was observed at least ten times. The CDR3 spells CASSLEWAGNSPLHF. DNA for the CDR3: TGTGCCAGCAGCTTAGAATGGGCGGGGAATTCACCCCTCCACTTT. This chain joins TRBV7-8 and TRBJ1-6; D is uncertain. Germline V gives CDR1 SGHVS, CDR2 FQNEAQ. The CDR3 totals 15 residues. With 1 base removed from V and 7 bases from J, the gap between germline ends came to 11 bases.

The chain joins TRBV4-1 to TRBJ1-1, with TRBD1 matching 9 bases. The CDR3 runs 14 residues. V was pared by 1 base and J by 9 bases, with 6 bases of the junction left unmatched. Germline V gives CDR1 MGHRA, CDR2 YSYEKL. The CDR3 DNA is TGCGCCAGCAGCCAAGCCCCGGGACAGGGTAAAGCTTTCTTT. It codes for CASSQAPGQGKAFF.

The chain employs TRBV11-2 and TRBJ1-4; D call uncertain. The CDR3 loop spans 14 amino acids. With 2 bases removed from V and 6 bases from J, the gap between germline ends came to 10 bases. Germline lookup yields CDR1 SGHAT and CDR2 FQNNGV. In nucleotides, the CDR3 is TGTGCCAGCAGCTTACAGGCCGCAGATGAAAAACTGTTTTTT. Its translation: CASSLQAADEKLFF.

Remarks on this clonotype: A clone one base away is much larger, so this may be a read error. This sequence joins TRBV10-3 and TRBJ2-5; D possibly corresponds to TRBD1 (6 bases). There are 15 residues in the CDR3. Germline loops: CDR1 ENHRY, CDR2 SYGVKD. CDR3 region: CASSSLDSAQETQYF. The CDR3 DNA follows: TGTGCCAGCAGTTCCCTGGACAGTGCCCAAGAGACCCAGTACTTC.

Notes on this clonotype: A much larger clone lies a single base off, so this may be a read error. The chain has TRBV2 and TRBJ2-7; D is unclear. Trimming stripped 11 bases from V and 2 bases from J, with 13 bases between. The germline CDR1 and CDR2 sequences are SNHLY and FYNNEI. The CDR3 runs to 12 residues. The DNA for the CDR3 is TGTGCCGTACAGAATTTACCCTACGAGCAGTACTTC. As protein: CAVQNLPYEQYF.

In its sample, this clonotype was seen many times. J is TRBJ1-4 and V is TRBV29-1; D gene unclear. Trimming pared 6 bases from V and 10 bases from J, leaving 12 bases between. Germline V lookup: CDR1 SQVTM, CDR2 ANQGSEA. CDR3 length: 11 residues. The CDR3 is CSVKLYGKLFF. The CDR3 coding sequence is TGCAGCGTAAAATTATATGGAAAACTGTTTTTT.

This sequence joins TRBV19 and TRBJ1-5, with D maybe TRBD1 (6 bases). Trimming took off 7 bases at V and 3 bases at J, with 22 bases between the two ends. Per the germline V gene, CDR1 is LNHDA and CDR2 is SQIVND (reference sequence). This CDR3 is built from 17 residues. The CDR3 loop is CASKSDRQDIPNQPQHF. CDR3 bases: TGTGCCAGTAAATCCGATCGACAGGACATCCCCAATCAGCCCCAGCATTTT.

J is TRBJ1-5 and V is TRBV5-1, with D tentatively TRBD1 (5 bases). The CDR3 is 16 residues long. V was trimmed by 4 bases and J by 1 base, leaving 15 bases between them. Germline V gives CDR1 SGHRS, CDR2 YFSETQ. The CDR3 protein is CASSPTGPPSNQPQHF. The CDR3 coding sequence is TGCGCCAGCAGCCCGACGGGACCTCCAAGCAATCAGCCCCAGCATTTT.